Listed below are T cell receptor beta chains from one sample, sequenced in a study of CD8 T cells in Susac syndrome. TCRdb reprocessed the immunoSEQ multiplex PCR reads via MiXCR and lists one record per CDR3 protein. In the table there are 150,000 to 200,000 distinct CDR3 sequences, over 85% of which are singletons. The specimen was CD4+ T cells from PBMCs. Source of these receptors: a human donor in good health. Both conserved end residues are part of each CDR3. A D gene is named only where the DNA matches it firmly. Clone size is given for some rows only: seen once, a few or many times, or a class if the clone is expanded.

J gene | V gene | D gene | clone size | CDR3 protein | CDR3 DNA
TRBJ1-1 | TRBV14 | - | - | CASSHILNTEAFF | TGTGCCAGCAGCCATATCTTGAACACTGAAGCTTTCTTT
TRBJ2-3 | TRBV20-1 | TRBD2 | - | CSATSGGATDTQYF | TGCAGTGCTACTAGCGGGGGGGCGACAGATACGCAGTATTTT
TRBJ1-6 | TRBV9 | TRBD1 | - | CASSVEDRANSPLHF | TGTGCCAGCAGCGTAGAGGACAGGGCTAATTCACCCCTCCACTTT
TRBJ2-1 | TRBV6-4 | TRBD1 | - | CASSDPDRGLNEQFF | TGTGCCAGCAGTGACCCGGACAGGGGGCTCAATGAGCAGTTCTTC
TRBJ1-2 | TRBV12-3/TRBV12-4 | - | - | CASSRLSPNYGYTF | TGTGCCAGCAGCCGGCTCAGTCCTAACTATGGCTACACCTTC
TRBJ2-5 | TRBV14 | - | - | CASSQETSQETQYF | TGTGCCAGCAGCCAAGAAACGTCCCAAGAGACCCAGTACTTC
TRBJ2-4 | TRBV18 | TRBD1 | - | CASSPLGQGDIQYF | TGTGCCAGCTCACCTTTGGGACAGGGGGACATTCAGTACTTC
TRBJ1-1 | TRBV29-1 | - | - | CIRRELRGTEAFF | TGCATCCGAAGGGAATTGCGGGGGACTGAAGCTTTCTTT
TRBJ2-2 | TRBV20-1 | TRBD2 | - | CSVPSGGLNTGELFF | TGCAGTGTTCCTAGCGGGGGGCTAAACACCGGGGAGCTGTTTTTT
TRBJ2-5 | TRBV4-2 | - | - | CASSQVRSGAETQYF | TGTGCCAGCAGCCAAGTAAGGTCTGGGGCGGAGACCCAGTACTTC
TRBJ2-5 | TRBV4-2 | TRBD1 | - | CASSQDLGQGAPSKETQYF | TGTGCCAGCAGCCAAGATCTGGGACAGGGGGCGCCGTCGAAAGAGACCCAGTACTTC
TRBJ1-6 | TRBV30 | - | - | CAWSVGGPPSPLHF | TGTGCCTGGAGTGTAGGAGGTCCCCCTTCACCCCTCCACTTT
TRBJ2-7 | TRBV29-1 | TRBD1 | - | CSVRGTGDSYEQYF | TGCAGCGTTCGAGGGACAGGGGATTCCTACGAGCAGTACTTC
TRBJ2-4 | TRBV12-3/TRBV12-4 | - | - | CASNLYGPENIQYF | TGTGCCAGCAATTTATACGGTCCTGAAAACATTCAGTACTTC
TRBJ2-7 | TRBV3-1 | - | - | CASSRGVPYEQYF | TGTGCCAGCAGCCGTGGGGTCCCCTACGAGCAGTACTTC
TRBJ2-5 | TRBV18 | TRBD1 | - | CASSPPLDRGGQTQYF | TGTGCCAGCTCACCACCCCTCGACAGGGGAGGACAGACCCAGTACTTC
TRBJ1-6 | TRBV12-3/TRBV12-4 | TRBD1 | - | CASRGDSVLSPLHF | TGTGCCAGCAGGGGGGACAGTGTTCTTTCACCCCTCCACTTT
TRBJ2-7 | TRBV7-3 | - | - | CASSPLGGYEQYF | TGTGCCAGCAGCCCCTTAGGGGGCTACGAGCAGTACTTC
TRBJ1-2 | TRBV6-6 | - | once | CASNNVGAENNYGYTF | TGTGCCAGCAACAACGTGGGGGCGGAGAATAACTATGGCTACACCTTC
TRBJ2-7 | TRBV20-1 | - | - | CSGTWDLVSYEQYF | TGCAGTGGGACCTGGGACCTTGTATCCTACGAGCAGTACTTC
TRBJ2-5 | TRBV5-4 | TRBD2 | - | CASSFGTTSGGQETQYF | TGTGCCAGCAGCTTCGGAACTACTAGCGGGGGACAAGAGACCCAGTACTTC
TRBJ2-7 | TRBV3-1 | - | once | CASSQGFSTYEQYF | TGTGCCAGCAGCCAAGGTTTCAGTACTTACGAGCAGTACTTC
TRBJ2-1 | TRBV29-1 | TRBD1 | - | CSVEEGTANSYNEQFF | TGCAGCGTTGAAGAGGGGACAGCCAACTCCTACAATGAGCAGTTCTTC
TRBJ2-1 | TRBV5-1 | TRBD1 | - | CASSLAGQGAFGEQFF | TGCGCCAGCAGCTTGGCGGGACAGGGGGCGTTTGGTGAGCAGTTCTTC
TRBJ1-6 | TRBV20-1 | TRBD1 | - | CSARGQGARNSPLHF | TGCAGTGCTAGGGGACAGGGGGCGAGGAATTCACCCCTCCACTTT
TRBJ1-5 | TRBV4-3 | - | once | CASSQAVGGRPQHF | TGCGCCAGCAGCCAAGCTGTGGGGGGACGGCCCCAGCATTTT
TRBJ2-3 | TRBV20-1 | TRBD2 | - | CSAPGLAGGTQYF | TGCAGTGCTCCGGGACTAGCGGGGGGGACGCAGTATTTT
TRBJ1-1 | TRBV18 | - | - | CASQTGSNTEAFF | TGTGCCAGCCAAACGGGGTCCAACACTGAAGCTTTCTTT
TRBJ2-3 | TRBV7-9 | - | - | CASSSIDTQYF | TGTGCCAGCAGCTCGATAGATACGCAGTATTTT
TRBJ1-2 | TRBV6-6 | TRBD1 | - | CASSTTGSGYTF | TGTGCCAGCAGTACGACAGGGTCCGGCTACACCTTC
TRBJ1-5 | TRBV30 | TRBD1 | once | CAWSVADRGTQHF | TGTGCCTGGAGTGTGGCGGACAGGGGGACCCAGCATTTT
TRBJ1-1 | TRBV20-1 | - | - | CSAAGSEPEAFF | TGCAGTGCGGCGGGCTCTGAGCCTGAAGCTTTCTTT
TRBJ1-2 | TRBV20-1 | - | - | CSAAGLAVGYGYTF | TGCAGTGCTGCGGGACTCGCCGTAGGGTATGGCTACACCTTC
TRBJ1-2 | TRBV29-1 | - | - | CSVEVRQENYTF | TGCAGCGTTGAAGTGCGGCAGGAGAACTACACCTTC
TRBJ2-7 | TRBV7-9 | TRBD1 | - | CASSQGQGAGEQYF | TGTGCCAGCAGCCAGGGACAGGGGGCAGGCGAGCAGTACTTC
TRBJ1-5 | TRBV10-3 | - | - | CAINPDSNQPQHF | TGTGCCATCAACCCGGACAGCAATCAGCCCCAGCATTTT
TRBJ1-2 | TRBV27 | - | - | CASSVNLPTAATNYGYTF | TGTGCCAGCAGTGTCAACCTACCGACTGCGGCGACAAACTATGGCTACACCTTC
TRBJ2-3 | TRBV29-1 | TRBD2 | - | CSVDGRGGMDTQYF | TGCAGCGTTGATGGACGGGGGGGCATGGATACGCAGTATTTT
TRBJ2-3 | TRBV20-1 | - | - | CSARAPMGRDTQYF | TGCAGTGCTAGAGCCCCTATGGGGAGGGATACGCAGTATTTT
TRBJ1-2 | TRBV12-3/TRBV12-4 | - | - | CASSYGGPGYTF | TGTGCCAGCAGTTATGGGGGGCCCGGCTACACCTTC
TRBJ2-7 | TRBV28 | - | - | CASSLSLYEQYF | TGTGCCAGCAGTTTATCCCTCTACGAGCAGTACTTC
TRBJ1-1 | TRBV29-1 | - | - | CSVADPTEAFF | TGCAGCGTTGCGGACCCCACTGAAGCTTTCTTT
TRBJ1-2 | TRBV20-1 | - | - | CSARDRQGLFYGYTF | TGCAGTGCTAGAGATCGGCAGGGCCTATTCTATGGCTACACCTTC
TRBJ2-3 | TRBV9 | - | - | CASSVVTGDTDTQYF | TGTGCCAGCAGCGTAGTGACGGGGGACACAGATACGCAGTATTTT
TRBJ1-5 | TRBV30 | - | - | CAWSVLGPENQPQHF | TGTGCCTGGAGTGTACTCGGACCGGAGAATCAGCCCCAGCATTTT
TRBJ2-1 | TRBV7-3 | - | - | CASSLVGKNNEQFF | TGTGCCAGCAGCTTAGTCGGTAAAAACAATGAGCAGTTCTTC
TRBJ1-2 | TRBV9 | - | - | CASGGEWRGDYGYTF | TGTGCCAGCGGAGGGGAGTGGAGGGGCGACTATGGCTACACCTTC
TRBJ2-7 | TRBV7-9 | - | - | CASSWQAGQGAPEQYF | TGTGCCAGCAGCTGGCAAGCGGGGCAGGGGGCGCCCGAGCAGTACTTC
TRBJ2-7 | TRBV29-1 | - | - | CSVVSDLLAYEQYF | TGCAGCGTTGTCTCGGATTTGTTGGCGTACGAGCAGTACTTC